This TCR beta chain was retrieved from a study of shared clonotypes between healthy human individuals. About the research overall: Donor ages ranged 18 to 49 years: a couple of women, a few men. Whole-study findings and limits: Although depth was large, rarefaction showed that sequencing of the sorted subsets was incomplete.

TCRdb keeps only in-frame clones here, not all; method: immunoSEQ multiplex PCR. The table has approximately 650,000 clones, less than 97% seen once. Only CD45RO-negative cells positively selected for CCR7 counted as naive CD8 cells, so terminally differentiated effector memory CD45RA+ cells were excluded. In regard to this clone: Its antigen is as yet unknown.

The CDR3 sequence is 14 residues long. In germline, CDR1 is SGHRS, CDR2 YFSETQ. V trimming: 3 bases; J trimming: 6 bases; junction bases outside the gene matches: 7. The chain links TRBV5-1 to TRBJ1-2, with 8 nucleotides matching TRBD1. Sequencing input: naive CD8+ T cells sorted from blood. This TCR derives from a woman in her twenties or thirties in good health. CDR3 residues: CASSSTDRVDGYTF. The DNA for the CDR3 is TGCGCCAGCAGCTCAACGGACAGGGTTGATGGCTACACCTTC.